A selection of T cell receptor beta chains follows, all from one sample in a study of T-cell reconstitution after alpha-beta-depleted transplantation in children. Each CDR3 protein gets one entry after TCRdb re-called the PCR reads with MiXCR. The data show around 440,000 distinct CDR3 sequences, roughly 15% seen once. Sequencing used PBMCs, mostly from graft donor cells, obtained 360 days after TCRalphabeta/CD19-depleted stem cell transplant. The receptor set was obtained from a boy in the first two years of life who had a stem cell transplant for Wiskott-Aldrich syndrome, so the T cells may come from the graft donor. CDR3s include the opening cysteine and the closing phenylalanine or tryptophan. A D gene is named only where the DNA matches it firmly. Where a row states a size, it is once, few, many or the class of an expanded clone; other rows omit it.

V gene	D gene	clone size	J gene	CDR3 DNA	CDR3 protein
TRBV6-2/TRBV6-3	.	.	TRBJ2-2	TGTGCCAGCAGTTACCATAGCACCGGGGAGCTGTTTTTT	CASSYHSTGELFF
TRBV6-5	.	.	TRBJ1-1	TGTGCCAGCAGTTCCTTCGGTTATCTGAACACTGAAGCTTTCTTT	CASSSFGYLNTEAFF
TRBV30	.	few	TRBJ2-2	TGTGCCTGGAGGCATGGGGGCCGGGAGCTGTTTTTT	CAWRHGGRELFF
TRBV29-1	.	few	TRBJ2-5	TGCAGCGTTGAGCGGCAGGGTATTGGAGAGACCCAGTACTTC	CSVERQGIGETQYF
TRBV12-3/TRBV12-4	.	.	TRBJ2-7	TGTGCCAGCAGTTTGACCTACCCCTACGAGCAGTACTTC	CASSLTYPYEQYF
TRBV4-2	.	.	TRBJ1-4	TGTGCCAGCAGCCCGTGGTCAACTAATGAAAAACTGTTTTTT	CASSPWSTNEKLFF
TRBV5-1	TRBD2	.	TRBJ2-5	TGCGCCAGCAGCTTGCTTAGACTAGCGGGAGAGACCCAGTACTTC	CASSLLRLAGETQYF
TRBV6-5	TRBD1	few	TRBJ2-5	TGTGCCAGCAGTTACACCGGGACAGGCTTCCAAGAGACCCAGTACTTC	CASSYTGTGFQETQYF
TRBV15	.	.	TRBJ2-1	TGTGCCACCAGCAGAGATCATACCATCAATGAGCAGTTCTTC	CATSRDHTINEQFF
TRBV5-1	.	few	TRBJ1-1	TGCGCCAGCACCTTAACCGGGAGCAACACTGAAGCTTTCTTT	CASTLTGSNTEAFF
TRBV12-3/TRBV12-4	.	.	TRBJ2-1	TGTGCCAGCAGTTTTTCCAGGTCCCTTTCCTACAATGAGCAGTTCTTC	CASSFSRSLSYNEQFF
TRBV10-3	.	.	TRBJ1-1	TGTGCCATCGCTAATGGGAACACTGAAGCTTTCTTT	CAIANGNTEAFF
TRBV4-2	TRBD1	.	TRBJ2-3	TGTGCCAGCAGCCAGCTATCGGGACAGGGGGTGGATACGCAGTATTTT	CASSQLSGQGVDTQYF
TRBV5-1	.	few	TRBJ2-5	TGCGCCAGCAGCTTGGTGCCAGGGAGGACAGCAAAAGAGACCCAGTACTTC	CASSLVPGRTAKETQYF
TRBV5-1	.	few	TRBJ2-3	TGCGCCAGCAGCTCCTTGGACTTTACAGATACGCAGTATTTT	CASSSLDFTDTQYF
TRBV6-1	.	few	TRBJ2-5	TGTGCCAGCAGTCGACGACTCCTAGCTATTGAGTACCAAGAGACCCAGTACTTC	CASSRRLLAIEYQETQYF
TRBV4-3	.	.	TRBJ2-7	TGCGCCAGCAGCCATTACCGTAACAGGGATCCCCTTTCCAACGAGCAGTACTTC	CASSHYRNRDPLSNEQYF
TRBV7-6	TRBD2	many	TRBJ2-1	TGTGCCAGCAGCTCCAGCAAGACTAGCGGGGGCTCCTACAATGAGCAGTTCTTC	CASSSSKTSGGSYNEQFF
TRBV5-5	TRBD1	.	TRBJ2-1	TGTGCCAGCAGCAAGCTTACCGGGACAGCCAATGAGCAGTTCTTC	CASSKLTGTANEQFF
TRBV5-1	.	.	TRBJ1-1	TGCGCCAGCAGCCCCCCCGGGACGGTGAACACTGAAGCTTTCTTT	CASSPPGTVNTEAFF
TRBV5-1	.	.	TRBJ2-3	TGCGCCAGCACCCTTCCGACCCTGGGCAAGTCAGATACGCAGTATTTT	CASTLPTLGKSDTQYF
TRBV5-6	TRBD2	.	TRBJ2-5	TGTGCCAGCAGCTCCCCGGGACTAGCACAAGAGACCCAGTACTTC	CASSSPGLAQETQYF
TRBV12-3/TRBV12-4	.	.	TRBJ2-7	TGTGCCAGCAGTCCAGGGACCCCTGGAGCTTACGAGCAGTACTTC	CASSPGTPGAYEQYF
TRBV27	TRBD1	.	TRBJ2-7	TGTGCCAGCAGGCTAGACAGGGGGCAAATTCGCGAGCAGTACTTC	CASRLDRGQIREQYF
TRBV5-1	TRBD1	few	TRBJ2-1	TGCGCCAGCAGCTTACAGGGGGGTGAGCAGTTCTTC	CASSLQGGEQFF
TRBV20-1	.	.	TRBJ2-1	TGCAGTGCTAGAGCTCTTAGCAGCTCCTACAATGAGCAGTTCTTC	CSARALSSSYNEQFF
TRBV4-3	TRBD2	few	TRBJ2-1	TGCGCCAGCAGCCGCAGACTAGCGGGAGATAACAATGAGCAGTTCTTC	CASSRRLAGDNNEQFF
TRBV4-3	TRBD1	.	TRBJ2-5	TGCGCCAGCAGCCAAGGAGTCTCGGGACAGAGCAAGACCCAGTACTTC	CASSQGVSGQSKTQYF
TRBV6-1	TRBD1	.	TRBJ2-2	TGTGCCAGCAGTGGGGGACAGGGGAAGAAGCTGTTTTTT	CASSGGQGKKLFF
TRBV4-2	.	few	TRBJ1-3	TGTGCCAGCAGCCAAGAATTAGGCTCTGGAAACACCATATATTTT	CASSQELGSGNTIYF
TRBV20-1	TRBD2	few	TRBJ2-7	TGCAGTGCTAGCCCTCCCGGGACTAGCGGGAGGAACGAGCAGTACTTC	CSASPPGTSGRNEQYF
TRBV4-1	.	.	TRBJ2-4	TGCGCCAGCAGCCAAGATATCCCTTTGGGGGGGGCGGGGTCCAAAAACATTCAGTACTTC	CASSQDIPLGGAGSKNIQYF
TRBV4-1	TRBD1	.	TRBJ1-2	TGCGCCAGCAGCCACCTCGGGACAGGCATTAACTATGGCTACACCTTC	CASSHLGTGINYGYTF